The next 20 T cell receptor beta chains were all read from a single sample in a study of T cell repertoires in cytomegalovirus infection (dated by TCRdb to about 2019). The sample was run on an Illumina HiSeq 1500. TCRdb trimmed public reads at Q25 via fastp, called clones via MiXCR and kept in-frame beta chains. A single entry per CDR3 protein holds the most common genes and DNA from its merged rows. Here the sample has around 210,000 distinct CDR3 sequences; under 8.5% occur a single time. Of the sample, around 6% falls within the top ten clones. Sequenced: PBMCs. The receptor source for this set is a human donor in good health (CMV status not recorded). Some clones in this sample may be carry-over from other donors' samples.

This clonotype was detected ten times or more. The rearrangement joins TRBV29-1 to TRBJ1-1, with D perhaps matching TRBD1 (5 bases). Germline values: CDR1 SQVTM, CDR2 ANQGSEA. The V end lost 4 bases, the J end lost 4 bases, and 13 bases lay between the germline ends. The CDR3 runs 13 residues. CDR3 loop: CSVGGQGITEAFF. CDR3 coding DNA: TGCAGCGTTGGAGGGCAGGGCATCACTGAAGCTTTCTTT.

This clonotype was counted many times. This chain uses TRBV7-8 with TRBJ2-5; 13 bases map to TRBD2. Losses at the gene ends were 3 bases for V and 5 bases for J; bases not matched to a gene: 9. The germline CDR1 and CDR2 sequences are SGHVS and FQNEAQ. CDR3 length: 17 amino acids. This CDR3 is CASSFGTSGDLLETQYF. As DNA, the CDR3 is TGTGCCAGCAGCTTCGGGACTAGCGGGGACCTGTTGGAGACCCAGTACTTC.

This clonotype was detected many times. The V gene is TRBV20-1, the J gene TRBJ2-5; the D gene is possibly TRBD1 (6 bases). V lost 5 bases and J lost 3, with 13 bases in between. The CDR3 sequence is 13 residues long. CDR1 and CDR2 (germline): DFQATT, SNEGSKA (reference sequence). The DNA of the CDR3 is TGCAGTGCTTGGGACACAGTTGAAGAGACCCAGTACTTC. This encodes CSAWDTVEETQYF.

This clonotype was recorded many times. This sequence joins TRBV28 and TRBJ2-5; maybe TRBD1 (5 bases). Per germline, CDR1 MDHEN and CDR2 SYDVKM. Trimming left V 7 bases short and J 2 bases short, with 17 bases between. The CDR3 covers 15 residues. CDR3 protein: CASTFSRTRQETQYF. CDR3 nucleotides: TGTGCCAGCACCTTTTCGAGGACAAGACAAGAGACCCAGTACTTC.

This clonotype was recorded many times. The chain links TRBV7-2 to TRBJ2-3; maybe TRBD2 (6 bases). The CDR3 consists of 16 residues. Germline V gene data show CDR1 as SGHTA and CDR2 as FQGNSA. V was clipped by 0 bases and J by 4 bases, with 14 bases between them. The CDR3 region is CASSLATSFSSDTQYF. The CDR3 region has the DNA TGTGCCAGCAGCTTAGCAACTAGCTTCTCCTCAGATACGCAGTATTTT.

This clonotype was observed many times. This rearrangement joins TRBV5-4 to TRBJ1-1; D is undetermined. Trimming left V 4 bases short and J 1 base short, with 14 bases between. In germline, CDR1 is SGHNT, CDR2 YYREEE (reference sequence). CDR3 length equals 15 residues. CDR3 protein: CASSPNPTKNTEAFF. The CDR3 coding sequence is TGTGCCAGCAGCCCAAACCCAACGAAGAACACTGAAGCTTTCTTT.

This clonotype showed up many times. The gene calls are TRBV12-3 or TRBV12-4 and TRBJ2-4; D remains unclear. The CDR3 has 11 residues. V lost 0 bases to trimming and J lost 6 bases, with 0 bases between them. Here the CDR3 reads CASSLANIQYF. The CDR3 DNA sequence: TGTGCCAGCAGTTTAGCAAACATTCAGTACTTC.

The table lists this clonotype with a few counts. The chain joins TRBV2 to TRBJ2-5, with 7 bases that match TRBD1. J lost 1 base, V lost 8 bases, and 4 bases had no gene match. The CDR3 has 13 residues. The germline CDR1 and CDR2 sequences are SNHLY and FYNNEI. CDR3 loop: CASLRGTQETQYF. Here the CDR3 DNA reads TGTGCCAGCCTCAGGGGGACCCAAGAGACCCAGTACTTC.

This clonotype was observed at least ten times. V gene TRBV14 combines with J gene TRBJ2-2; the D gene could be TRBD1 or TRBD2 (5 bases each). V lost 1 base and J 4 bases, leaving 16 bases between the germline ends. The germline V gene has CDR1 SGHDN and CDR2 FVKESK. The CDR3 length is 17 residues. CDR3 in DNA: TGTGCCAGCAGCCAAGTCGACAGAGGGGTGTTCACCGGGGAGCTGTTTTTT. It encodes CASSQVDRGVFTGELFF.

This clonotype was found many times. CDR3 bases: TGTGCCAGCAGTTACAGAGGGACAGGGGTCTCTGGGGCCAACGTCCTGACTTTC. Translation: CASSYRGTGVSGANVLTF. The rearrangement links TRBV6-2 or TRBV6-3 to TRBJ2-6; 10 nucleotides align to TRBD1. The CDR3 totals 18 residues. CDR1 is MNHEY, CDR2 SVGEGT, per germline. V shed 2 bases and J 0 bases; nucleotides not matched to a gene: 4.

This clonotype was counted ten times or more. The chain is built from TRBV7-2 and TRBJ1-1; D perhaps matches TRBD1 (6 bases). Germline assignment: CDR1 SGHTA and CDR2 FQGNSA. The V end lost 7 bases, the J end lost 0 bases, and 15 bases lay between the germline ends. There are 15 residues in the CDR3. The CDR3 reads CASTLSGALNTEAFF. Written as DNA, the CDR3 is TGTGCCAGCACCTTGTCAGGGGCTTTGAACACTGAAGCTTTCTTT.

There are many counts of this clonotype. The chain links TRBV10-3 to TRBJ2-7; D may match TRBD1 or TRBD2 (5 bases each). CDR1 ENHRY and CDR2 SYGVKD come from the germline V gene. Trimming left V 2 bases short and J 4 bases short, with 12 bases between. This CDR3 is 14 amino acids long. The CDR3 sequence is CAISEGTDGYEQYF. The CDR3 DNA reads TGTGCCATCAGTGAGGGGACGGACGGTTACGAGCAGTACTTC.

This clonotype was seen ten or more times. The V and J genes are TRBV29-1 and TRBJ1-3, with TRBD1 matching over 7 bases. This CDR3 is 13 amino acids long. The V segment lost 7 bases and the J segment 2 bases; nucleotides outside the gene matches: 5. Germline V gives CDR1 SQVTM, CDR2 ANQGSEA. DNA for the CDR3: TGCAGCGCTCTACAGGGGACTGGAAACACCATATATTTT. This translates into CSALQGTGNTIYF.

This clonotype was observed at least ten times. The CDR3 DNA reads as TGTGCCAGCAGCTTGGGGGTAGCTGGCTACACCTTC. As protein: CASSLGVAGYTF. V and J are TRBV7-9 and TRBJ1-2; tentatively, D is TRBD1 (5 bases). The V gene lost 3 bases and the J gene lost 7 bases, with 9 bases spanning the gap. This CDR3 is 12 amino acids long. Per the germline V gene, CDR1 is SEHNR and CDR2 is FQNEAQ (reference sequence). Looking up the rest from reference TRBV7-9 and TRBJ1-2 gives the full variable domain: DTGVSQNPRHKITKRGQNVTFRCDPISEHNRLYWYRQTLGQGPEFLTYFQNEAQLEKSRLLSDRFSAERPKGSFSTLEIQRTEQGDSAMYLCASSLGVAGYTFGSGTRLTVV.

This clonotype has a count of ten or more. The chain has TRBV28 and TRBJ1-1; 9 bases line up with TRBD1. Germline trimming cut 6 bases from V and 3 bases from J; bases unmatched to any gene: 8. Per germline, CDR1 MDHEN and CDR2 SYDVKM. This CDR3 is built from 15 residues. The DNA for the CDR3 is TGTGCCAGCAGCCCTGCGGACAGGGGAGACACTGAAGCTTTCTTT. As protein: CASSPADRGDTEAFF.

This clonotype has at least ten counts. The chain is built from TRBV7-2 and TRBJ2-7; TRBD1 agrees at 10 bases. Per the germline V gene, CDR1 is SGHTA and CDR2 is FQGNSA. The CDR3 has 14 amino acids. J was trimmed by 5 bases and V by 5 bases; bases with no gene match: 6. CDR3 in DNA: TGTGCCAGCAGCACTAGACAGGGGGCCCACGAGCAGTACTTC. This gives the protein CASSTRQGAHEQYF.

Only a few counts were recorded for this clonotype. The chain links TRBV30 to TRBJ1-4; D is perhaps TRBD1 (6 bases). CDR1 and CDR2 (germline): GTSNPN, SVGIG (reference sequence). The V end was cut by 6 bases, the J end by 4 bases, with 18 bases between. This CDR3 is built from 15 residues. The CDR3 coding sequence is TGTGCCTGCGGACAGCCAACGGGGGGTAATGAAAAACTGTTTTTT. Residues: CACGQPTGGNEKLFF.

This clonotype was seen many times. This CDR3 is CASSPLFPVRDYGYTF. The CDR3 region has the DNA TGTGCCAGCAGCCCACTCTTCCCCGTCAGGGACTATGGCTACACCTTC. This chain uses TRBV12-3 or TRBV12-4 with TRBJ1-2; D perhaps matches TRBD1 (5 bases). V shed 6 bases and J shed 3 bases, with 20 bases lying between them. The CDR3 spans 16 residues.

This clonotype has ten or more counts. The chain couples TRBV14 to TRBJ1-6, with D tentatively TRBD1 (5 bases). Per the germline V gene, CDR1 is SGHDN and CDR2 is FVKESK. The CDR3 has 16 amino acids. Between the trimmed V and J ends, which lost 7 bases and 7 bases, there was a span of 20 bases. The CDR3: CASKSDSDTTNSPLHF. Written as DNA, the CDR3 is TGTGCCAGCAAGTCAGATTCGGACACCACGAATTCACCCCTCCACTTT.

At least ten counts were recorded for this clonotype. The V and J genes are TRBV5-1 and TRBJ2-3; TRBD2 matches at 12 bases. The V gene end was trimmed by 6 bases and the J gene end by 3 bases; junction bases not matched to a gene: 8. This CDR3 has 16 residues. Per germline, CDR1 SGHRS and CDR2 YFSETQ. The CDR3 protein is CASTLAGLAGTDTQYF. As DNA, the CDR3 is TGCGCCAGCACTTTGGCCGGACTAGCGGGGACAGATACGCAGTATTTT.